The 24 T cell receptor beta chains below come from one sample, sequenced in a study of technical replicates of blood from a handful of donors. Sequenced by immunoSEQ multiplex PCR; TCRdb stores in-frame clones only, minus some. The table records approximately 79,000 clones, 85% to 95% of them present only once. Sequencing was done on a sample of T cells isolated from PBMCs. These receptors all come from a human donor in good health.

The rearrangement uses TRBV6-1 and TRBJ1-2; 10 nucleotides line up with TRBD1. CDR3 length equals 15 residues. Germline V gene data show CDR1 as MNHNS and CDR2 as SASEGT. V lost 6 bases and J lost 3; bases outside the gene matches: 7. The CDR3 sequence: CASSPLGQGDYGYTF. Written as DNA, the CDR3 is TGTGCCAGCAGCCCTCTTGGACAGGGGGACTATGGCTACACCTTC.

V gene TRBV19 combines with J gene TRBJ1-5; TRBD1 is a possible D gene (5 bases). Germline lookup yields CDR1 LNHDA and CDR2 SQIVND (reference sequence). This CDR3 is built from 15 residues. Between the trimmed V and J ends, which lost 6 bases and 3 bases, there was a span of 15 bases. The CDR3 nucleotides read TGTGCCAGTAGAACGATCGACAGACACAATCAGCCCCAGCATTTT. It translates to CASRTIDRHNQPQHF.

The chain uses TRBV4-2 and TRBJ2-7, with 8 bases that match TRBD1. CDR3 length: 15 amino acids. From germline, CDR1 is LGHNA and CDR2 YNFKEQ. V lost 1 base and J lost 5; bases outside the gene matches: 7. CDR3 nucleotides: TGTGCCAGCAGCCAAGTGACCAGGGGGCAGGACGAGCAGTACTTC. The encoded protein is CASSQVTRGQDEQYF.

The chain combines TRBV30 with TRBJ1-4, with D uncertain. The CDR3 extends over 18 amino acids. V lost 1 base and J lost 0, with 18 bases in between. From germline, CDR1 is GTSNPN and CDR2 SVGIG (reference sequence). CDR3 DNA sequence: TGTGCCTGGAGTGCGTATCAGCGGACGTCGGCAACTAATGAAAAACTGTTTTTT. It codes for CAWSAYQRTSATNEKLFF.

CDR3 amino acids: CASGPGGHYEQYF. In nucleotides, the CDR3 is TGTGCTAGTGGTCCGGGGGGCCACTACGAGCAGTACTTC. The chain carries TRBV12-5 and TRBJ2-7, with D perhaps matching TRBD2 (7 bases). Germline V gives CDR1 LGHNT, CDR2 FRNRAP. Trimming stripped 5 bases from V and 3 bases from J, with 11 bases between. The CDR3 covers 13 residues. The full variable domain, its missing parts supplied by reference TRBV12-5 and TRBJ2-7, is DARVTQTPRHKVTEMGQEVTMRCQPILGHNTVFWYRQTMMQGLELLAYFRNRAPLDDSGMPKDRFSAEMPDATLATLKIQPSEPRDSAVYFCASGPGGHYEQYFGPGTRLTVT.

The genes are TRBV6-1 and TRBJ1-5, with D possibly matching TRBD1 (5 bases). CDR3 size: 15 residues. Trimming removed 2 bases at V and 11 bases at J, with 19 bases between. Germline assignment: CDR1 MNHNS and CDR2 SASEGT. CDR3 loop: CASSELWTPPGAQHF. For the CDR3, the DNA is TGTGCCAGCAGTGAACTTTGGACGCCTCCGGGGGCCCAGCATTTT.

The chain links TRBV25-1 to TRBJ2-7; the match to TRBD1 covers 7 bases. CDR3 length equals 13 residues. V dropped 5 bases and J dropped 3; count of bases not matched to a gene: 4. Germline loops: CDR1 MGHDK, CDR2 SYGVNS. DNA of the CDR3: TGTGCCAGCAGTCGACAGGGCCTCTACGAGCAGTACTTC. It encodes CASSRQGLYEQYF.

The rearrangement joins TRBV5-1 to TRBJ1-1; 7 bases agree with TRBD1. The germline V gene has CDR1 SGHRS and CDR2 YFSETQ. V gave up 3 bases and J gave up 6 bases; unmatched junction bases: 2. The CDR3 covers 12 residues. The CDR3 DNA is TGCGCCAGCAGCTCGGGACAGCCTGAAGCTTTCTTT. Amino acids: CASSSGQPEAFF.

The chain combines TRBV28 with TRBJ2-5; 8 bases agree with TRBD2. Germline CDR1 is MDHEN and CDR2 is SYDVKM. This CDR3 comprises 15 residues. Unmatched junction bases numbered 5, after V lost 5 bases and J lost 0 bases. CDR3 residues: CASSAGGEYQETQYF. In DNA, the CDR3 is TGTGCCAGCAGTGCCGGGGGGGAATACCAAGAGACCCAGTACTTC.

The chain links TRBV19 to TRBJ2-1; TRBD2 agrees at 7 bases. The germline gives CDR1 LNHDA, CDR2 SQIVND (reference sequence). This CDR3 spans 17 amino acids. V was clipped by 0 bases and J by 8 bases; unmatched bases: 13. This CDR3 is CASSIELVGGMMDEQFF. The CDR3, as DNA: TGTGCCAGTAGTATAGAATTGGTGGGGGGGATGATGGATGAGCAGTTCTTC.

The chain is built from TRBV7-7 and TRBJ2-5; TRBD1 aligns across 7 bases. This CDR3 is built from 15 residues. Germline lookup yields CDR1 SSHAT and CDR2 FNYEAQ (reference sequence). V lost 5 bases to trimming and J lost 4 bases; unmatched junction nucleotides: 10. In DNA form, the CDR3 reads TGTGCCAGCAGCGTTGGGCAGGGGGTAGCAGAGACCCAGTACTTC. It yields the protein CASSVGQGVAETQYF.

V usage is TRBV10-3 and J usage is TRBJ1-3, with D possibly being TRBD1 (5 bases). The germline V and J ends were trimmed by 5 bases and 5 bases, with 13 bases remaining between them. CDR3 length equals 14 residues. Germline assignment: CDR1 ENHRY and CDR2 SYGVKD. In DNA form, the CDR3 reads TGTGCCATCAGTCCCTTGGAGGGGAGAAACACCATATATTTT. It translates to CAISPLEGRNTIYF.

The chain is built from TRBV13 and TRBJ2-3, with D uncertain. Trimming pared 5 bases from V and 4 bases from J, leaving 10 bases between. The CDR3 covers 13 residues. The germline V gene has CDR1 PRHDT and CDR2 FYEKMQ (reference sequence). CDR3 in DNA: TGTGCCAGCAGCGCGATTGGTCCAGATACGCAGTATTTT. It is translated as CASSAIGPDTQYF.

CDR3 amino acids: CASSQETRVYEQYF. DNA for the CDR3: TGCGCCAGCAGCCAAGAGACCAGGGTGTACGAGCAGTACTTC. The chain couples TRBV4-1 to TRBJ2-7; a possible D gene is TRBD1 (5 bases). The CDR3 is 14 residues long. V was clipped by 0 bases and J by 4 bases, with 10 bases between them. Germline CDR1 and CDR2: MGHRA and YSYEKL.

The CDR3, as DNA: TGTGCCAGCAGAGGCGGGGGGCCTCTCTACGAGCAGTACTTC. Residues: CASRGGGPLYEQYF. The chain uses TRBV27 and TRBJ2-7; 8 bases map to TRBD2. There are 14 residues in the CDR3. Germline V gene sequence: CDR1 MNHEY, CDR2 SMNVEV (reference sequence). V lost 6 bases to trimming and J lost 3 bases; unmatched junction nucleotides: 7.

The chain is built from TRBV7-8 and TRBJ1-2; 11 bases match TRBD1. The CDR3 covers 15 residues. Per germline, CDR1 SGHVS and CDR2 FQNEAQ. The J segment lost 8 bases and the V segment lost 5 bases, leaving 10 bases of the junction unmatched. CDR3 nucleotides: TGTGCCAGCAGCAACAGAGGACAGGGGGCGCGAGGCTACACCTTC. Its translation is CASSNRGQGARGYTF.

V is TRBV28 and J is TRBJ1-1, with D possibly matching TRBD1 (6 bases). Trimming removed 5 bases at V and 0 bases at J, with 13 bases between. This CDR3 comprises 15 residues. Germline V gene sequence: CDR1 MDHEN, CDR2 SYDVKM. The CDR3 region is CASSGGQLLNTEAFF. In DNA form, the CDR3 reads TGTGCCAGCAGTGGGGGCCAGCTTTTGAACACTGAAGCTTTCTTT. Based on the CDR3 plus reference TRBV28 and TRBJ1-1, the full variable domain is DVKVTQSSRYLVKRTGEKVFLECVQDMDHENMFWYRQDPGLGLRLIYFSYDVKMKEKGDIPEGYSVSREKKERFSLILESASTNQTSMYLCASSGGQLLNTEAFFGQGTRLTVV.

With respect to this clone: A much larger clonotype is one base distant, so this may be a read error. The rearrangement joins TRBV2 to TRBJ1-1; D is unclear. V gave up 4 bases and J gave up 7 bases, with 13 bases separating them. Looked up from germline, CDR1 is SNHLY and CDR2 is FYNNEI. CDR3 length: 13 residues. The CDR3 region is CASSARLVSEAFF. CDR3 DNA: TGTGCCAGCAGTGCTCGCCTAGTCAGTGAAGCTTTCTTT.

The CDR3 protein is CASSSMRAETQYF. CDR3 DNA sequence: TGTGCCAGCAGTTCCATGAGAGCAGAGACCCAGTACTTC. The chain links TRBV6-5 to TRBJ2-5; D remains unclear. Germline V lookup: CDR1 MNHEY, CDR2 SVGAGI. The CDR3 runs to 13 residues. Between the trimmed V and J ends, which lost 4 bases and 4 bases, there was a span of 10 bases.

V is TRBV12-5 and J is TRBJ2-2, with 7 bases identical to TRBD2. The CDR3 spans 15 residues. With 0 bases clipped from V and 5 bases from J, the junction kept 3 bases outside the gene matches. The germline V gene has CDR1 LGHNT and CDR2 FRNRAP. The CDR3 is CASGLVAGRTGELFF. The CDR3 DNA follows: TGTGCTAGTGGTTTGGTAGCGGGGAGGACCGGGGAGCTGTTTTTT.

The V gene is TRBV18, the J gene TRBJ2-1, with 9 nucleotides matching TRBD2. CDR1 and CDR2 from the germline V gene are KGHSH and LQKENI. CDR3 length equals 17 residues. With V trimmed by 3 bases and J by 0 bases, 6 bases remained unmatched. The CDR3 loop reads CASSPPGSGSSYNEQFF. The CDR3 DNA reads TGTGCCAGCTCACCCCCCGGTAGCGGGAGCTCCTACAATGAGCAGTTCTTC.

This chain joins TRBV30 and TRBJ2-1, with 7 bases aligning to TRBD1. Looked up from germline, CDR1 is GTSNPN and CDR2 is SVGIG (reference sequence). This CDR3 region has 15 residues. Trimming at V came to 1 base and at J to 0 bases, leaving 3 bases not matched to a gene. The chain's CDR3 is CAWSGEGASYNEQFF. DNA of the CDR3: TGTGCCTGGAGTGGTGAGGGGGCCTCCTACAATGAGCAGTTCTTC.

The rearrangement joins TRBV9 to TRBJ1-4, with D tentatively TRBD1 (5 bases). The germline gives CDR1 SGDLS, CDR2 YYNGEE. The CDR3 consists of 13 residues. V gave up 2 bases and J gave up 4 bases, with 6 bases separating them. CDR3 nucleotides: TGTGCCAGCAGCGTCAGGGATAATGAAAAACTGTTTTTT. Residues: CASSVRDNEKLFF.

The chain carries TRBV5-5 and TRBJ1-5, with 7 bases lining up with TRBD1. CDR1 is SGHKS and CDR2 is YYEKEE in the germline V gene (reference sequence). V dropped 0 bases and J dropped 7; count of bases not matched to a gene: 4. The CDR3 is 14 residues long. This CDR3 reads CASSLAAGGQPQHF. Written as DNA, the CDR3 is TGTGCCAGCAGCTTGGCGGCAGGGGGACAGCCCCAGCATTTT. Looking up the rest from reference TRBV5-5 and TRBJ1-5 gives the full variable domain: DAGVTQSPTHLIKTRGQQVTLRCSPISGHKSVSWYQQVLGQGPQFIFQYYEKEERGRGNFPDRFSARQFPNYSSELNVNALLLGDSALYLCASSLAAGGQPQHFGDGTRLSIL.